The rows below give T cell receptor beta chains drawn from one sample of a study of OX40 agonist ivuxolimab in advanced cancers. Some clones are missing from TCRdb's copy, which holds only in-frame ones; the method was immunoSEQ multiplex PCR. The sample has around 60,000 clones; about 91% are singletons. Sequenced material: CD4+ or CD8+ T cells sorted from blood, taken in a trial of the OX40 agonist ivuxolimab. Source of these receptors: an adult with an advanced solid tumor such as melanoma, head and neck, liver or kidney cancer. The CDR3 runs from the conserved cysteine through the conserved F or W. A D gene is named only where the DNA matches it firmly. Size values are once, few and many counts, or a class for expanded clones, and some rows have none.

.	.	TRBV7-2	TRBJ1-5	TGTGCCAGCAGCCTTGATAGTAATCAGCCCCAGCATTTT	CASSLDSNQPQHF
.	.	TRBV29-1	TRBJ2-5	TGCAGCGTTGGGTTGGAGACCCAGTACTTC	CSVGLETQYF
.	.	TRBV7-9	TRBJ2-1	TGTGCCAGCAGCTTGCTGACAGCTTACAATGAGCAGTTCTTC	CASSLLTAYNEQFF
.	.	TRBV20-1	TRBJ1-2	TGCAGTGGGCAGGGTCAGGATGGCTACACCTTC	CSGQGQDGYTF
.	.	TRBV6-1	TRBJ1-5	TGTGCCAGCAGTATTGGCAGCAATCAGCCCCAGCATTTT	CASSIGSNQPQHF
.	.	TRBV28	TRBJ1-2	TGTGCCAGCAGTATCCGACAGCCCGGGTTTGTCTATGGCTACACCTTC	CASSIRQPGFVYGYTF
.	TRBD1	TRBV2	TRBJ2-2	TGTGCCAGCAGTAGGGACAGGGTTCACACCGGGGAGCTGTTTTTT	CASSRDRVHTGELFF
.	TRBD1	TRBV10-3	TRBJ1-3	TGTGCCAACTCACCCGACAGGGGTGGACCTGGAAACACCATATATTTT	CANSPDRGGPGNTIYF
few	.	TRBV28	TRBJ2-7	TGTGCCAGCAGCCTTACAGTGGACTACGAGCAGTACTTC	CASSLTVDYEQYF
.	.	TRBV15	TRBJ2-3	TGTGCCACCAGCAGAGGCCAGGGCCCTAGCACAGATACGCAGTATTTT	CATSRGQGPSTDTQYF
.	.	TRBV21-1	TRBJ2-5	TGTGCCAGCAGCAAAACGGTCGGCCAAGAGACCCAGTACTTC	CASSKTVGQETQYF
.	.	TRBV18	TRBJ2-3	TGTGCCAGCTCACCACCGGGGACTAGCACAGATACGCAGTATTTT	CASSPPGTSTDTQYF
.	TRBD1	TRBV18	TRBJ2-5	TGTGCCAGCTCACAGGGGACAGGGGGCCTATTCGAGACCCAGTACTTC	CASSQGTGGLFETQYF
.	.	TRBV5-7	TRBJ1-4	TGTGCCAGCAGCGGCGGGGCCGTTCGAAGGGAAAAACTGTTTTTT	CASSGGAVRREKLFF
.	TRBD1	TRBV6-6	TRBJ1-5	TGTGCCAGCAGTCACCGGGACAGGGTCCAGCCCCAGCATTTT	CASSHRDRVQPQHF
once	.	TRBV6-1	TRBJ2-5	TGTGCCAGCAGACGGGGACTTTTCCAAGAGACCCAGTACTTC	CASRRGLFQETQYF
.	.	TRBV7-8	TRBJ1-6	TGTGCCAGCAGCGCCCGGACAGTTAGCTCCTATAATTCACCCCTCCACTTT	CASSARTVSSYNSPLHF
once	.	TRBV11-1	TRBJ2-1	TGTGCCAGCAGCTTACTAGCGTTTTCTTCCTACAATGAGCAGTTCTTC	CASSLLAFSSYNEQFF
.	.	TRBV30	TRBJ1-6	TGTGCCTGGAAGAATAACAGGGCAACTAATTCACCCCTCCACTTT	CAWKNNRATNSPLHF
.	.	TRBV11-2	TRBJ2-5	TGTGCCAGCAGCTCCCAAGAGACCCAGTACTTC	CASSSQETQYF
few	.	TRBV2	TRBJ1-2	TGTGCCAGCAGTCTGCAAGTTGGGGCAGCCGATTTC	CASSLQVGAADF
.	.	TRBV7-9	TRBJ2-2	TGTGCCAGCAGCTTAGGCCCGAGAGGCGGGGAGCTGTTTTTT	CASSLGPRGGELFF
.	.	TRBV7-3	TRBJ2-1	TGTGCCAGCAGCTTAACCCAGGGTTCCTACAATGAGCAGTTCTTC	CASSLTQGSYNEQFF
.	.	TRBV30	TRBJ1-4	TGTGCCTGGAGTGTAACGATTGAAAAACTGTTTTTT	CAWSVTIEKLFF
.	.	TRBV28	TRBJ1-2	TGTGCCACCCAGATAACAGGGCGAGCTAACTATGGCTACACCTTC	CATQITGRANYGYTF
.	.	TRBV18	TRBJ1-2	TGTGCCAGCTCACGCGGCTCTCCGGACTATGGCTACACCTTC	CASSRGSPDYGYTF
.	.	TRBV9	TRBJ1-5	TGTGCCAGCAGCGTAGGTCCAGGGGACGATCAGCCCCAGCATTTT	CASSVGPGDDQPQHF
.	.	TRBV11-3	TRBJ1-3	TGTGCCAGCAGCCCGGACTCTGGAAACACCATATATTTT	CASSPDSGNTIYF
once	.	TRBV30	TRBJ1-2	TGTGCCTGGAGGCAAGGCTATGGCTACACCTTC	CAWRQGYGYTF
.	.	TRBV19	TRBJ1-2	TGTGCCAGTAGTGAGGATAACTATGGCTACACCTTC	CASSEDNYGYTF
.	.	TRBV4-2	TRBJ2-1	TGTGCCAGCAGCCAAGAATATGAAACGCTCAATGAGCAGTTCTTC	CASSQEYETLNEQFF
.	TRBD2	TRBV30	TRBJ2-7	TGTGCCTGGAGTGTACTGTCTTACGGGGGGGAAAACTACGAGCAGTACTTC	CAWSVLSYGGENYEQYF
.	TRBD1	TRBV18	TRBJ1-4	TGTGCCAGCTCACCCCATCCACCAGCGAACAGGGGAGAGCTGTTTTTT	CASSPHPPANRGELFF
.	.	TRBV9	TRBJ2-1	TGTGCCAGCAGCGTACGGGGATCCTCTTACAATGAGCAGTTCTTC	CASSVRGSSYNEQFF
.	.	TRBV14	TRBJ2-1	TGTGCCAGCAGCCAAGATCAGGCAGGGGCCAATGAGCAGTTCTTC	CASSQDQAGANEQFF
.	TRBD1	TRBV10-3	TRBJ1-1	TGTGCCATCAGAGGCGAGACAGGGGTGACTGAAGCTTTCTTT	CAIRGETGVTEAFF
.	.	TRBV19	TRBJ2-2	TGTGCCAGTAGTCCTAATACAGGAAACACCGGGGAGCTGTTTTTT	CASSPNTGNTGELFF
.	.	TRBV5-1	TRBJ2-5	TGCGCCAGCAGTTGGACCCTACAAGAGACCCAGTACTTC	CASSWTLQETQYF
.	.	TRBV7-9	TRBJ1-6	TGTGCCAGCACCTATGAGGGTAGATCACCCCTCCACTTT	CASTYEGRSPLHF
.	.	TRBV7-2	TRBJ1-1	TGTGCCAGCAGCCCGGACTGGACGAACACTGAAGCTTTCTTT	CASSPDWTNTEAFF
few	.	TRBV10-2	TRBJ2-1	TGCGCCACCGGGGACGGAAGTGAGCAGTTCTTC	CATGDGSEQFF
.	TRBD1	TRBV5-8	TRBJ2-3	TGTGCCAGCAGCCCCCAGGGGGGCACAGATACGCAGTATTTT	CASSPQGGTDTQYF
.	.	TRBV14	TRBJ2-2	TGTGCCAGCAGCCAAGGAGGCAGGGAGTCACCCGGGGAGCTGTTTTTT	CASSQGGRESPGELFF
.	TRBD1	TRBV19	TRBJ1-2	TGTGCCAGTAGTCGTCCGGACAGGGGAGGTCATGGCTACACCTTC	CASSRPDRGGHGYTF
.	TRBD1	TRBV18	TRBJ2-7	TGTGCCAGCTCAGCAGAAACCGGGACAGCCTCCTACGAGCAGTACTTC	CASSAETGTASYEQYF
.	.	TRBV7-8	TRBJ1-5	TGTGCCAGCAGCTTAGGGGGGGGTGGTGGCAATCAGCCCCAGCATTTT	CASSLGGGGGNQPQHF
few	.	TRBV18	TRBJ1-1	TGTGCCAGCTCAATAGACAGAACTGAAGCTTTCTTT	CASSIDRTEAFF
.	.	TRBV7-2	TRBJ2-3	TGTGCCAGCAGCTTCGGGGTGGATACGCAGTATTTT	CASSFGVDTQYF
.	TRBD1	TRBV7-2	TRBJ1-5	TGTGCCAGCAGCCGAGGGACAGCCTATAATCAGCCCCAGCATTTT	CASSRGTAYNQPQHF
.	.	TRBV7-2	TRBJ2-1	TGTGCCAGCAGCTTTAGTCTACAGGGAAATGAGCAGTTCTTC	CASSFSLQGNEQFF
.	.	TRBV28	TRBJ1-5	TGTGCCAGCAGTTCCCCGGGCCTTGGTGTCAATCAGCCCCAGCATTTT	CASSSPGLGVNQPQHF
.	.	TRBV7-8	TRBJ2-5	TGTGCCAGCAGCCTACCAGCTCTCCAAGAGACCCAGTACTTC	CASSLPALQETQYF
once	TRBD1	TRBV28	TRBJ2-1	TGTGCCAGCAGTCAACTACCCCGACAGGGGGAGTTCTTC	CASSQLPRQGEFF
.	.	TRBV5-4	TRBJ2-3	TGTGCCAGCAGCTTGGACGCCGGAGATACGCAGTATTTT	CASSLDAGDTQYF
once	TRBD1	TRBV9	TRBJ1-1	TGTGCCAGCAGTATACAGGGGGAGGGCACTGAAGCTTTCTTT	CASSIQGEGTEAFF
once	.	TRBV6-6	TRBJ1-2	TGTGCCAGCAGTCCTTCGGACAGCTATGGCTACACCTTC	CASSPSDSYGYTF
.	.	TRBV5-4	TRBJ2-3	TGTGCCAGCAGCCTTTCAGGGGCGGGGGATACGCAGTATTTT	CASSLSGAGDTQYF